Below are 5 T cell receptor beta chains sequenced from a single sample in a study of low-dose radiotherapy and immunotherapy resistance in tumors. Time point in this sample: before trial treatment. Alpha and beta chains were covered, as first-strand cDNA relied on TRAV- and TRBV-specific primers. Amplification of TCRs used a constant-region primer and V-primer adapter for roughly 22 PCR cycles. Via MiXCR, TCRdb re-called the reads, giving one row per CDR3 protein. The table has 35,000 to 50,000 distinct CDR3 sequences, around a third seen once. Sequencing was performed on PBMCs, taken before treatment. Receptors were obtained from a male donor with gallbladder cancer.

At least ten counts were recorded for this clonotype. The gene calls are TRBV4-1 and TRBJ2-5; D may correspond to TRBD1 or TRBD2 (5 bases each). V dropped 5 bases and J dropped 3 bases, with 10 bases sitting between them. Looked up from germline, CDR1 is MGHRA and CDR2 is YSYEKL. The CDR3 runs to 13 residues. The CDR3 is CASSFGTEETQYF. CDR3 DNA: TGCGCCAGCAGCTTCGGGACGGAAGAGACCCAGTACTTC.

The chain is built from TRBV7-3 and TRBJ2-1; the match to TRBD2 covers 9 bases. V lost 5 bases, J lost 8 bases, and 10 bases stayed unmatched. The CDR3 is made up of 15 amino acids. Germline V gene data show CDR1 as SGHTA and CDR2 as FQGTGA. As DNA, the CDR3 is TGTGCCAGCAGCCCGGGAATTAGCGGGAGCCATGAGCAGTTCTTC. Translation: CASSPGISGSHEQFF. Full variable domain (rest looked up from reference TRBV7-3 and TRBJ2-1): GAGVSQTPSNKVTEKGKYVELRCDPISGHTALYWYRQSLGQGPEFLIYFQGTGAADDSGLPNDRFFAVRPEGSVSTLKIQRTERGDSAVYLCASSPGISGSHEQFFGPGTRLTVL.

The chain has TRBV6-2 or TRBV6-3 and TRBJ1-4; 8 positions match TRBD1. CDR3 size: 15 residues. The V gene end was trimmed by 5 bases and the J gene end by 7 bases; junction bases not matched to a gene: 9. CDR1 is MNHEY and CDR2 is SVGEGT in the germline V gene. The CDR3 sequence: CASSGATGEGEKLFF. The CDR3 DNA is TGTGCCAGCAGTGGCGCGACAGGGGAAGGTGAAAAACTGTTTTTT.

Concerning this clonotype itself: The junction departs from the called germline gene at one end, perhaps through a read error. The chain uses TRBV6-9 and TRBJ1-4, with D maybe TRBD1 (6 bases). The CDR3 is made up of 16 amino acids. Germline V gives CDR1 MNHGY, CDR2 SVAAGI. DNA of the CDR3: TGCGCCAGCAGTGCCCGCCGGTGGACAGAAGCTGAAAAACTGTTTTTT. This gives the protein CASSARRWTEAEKLFF.

This clonotype was picked up many times. This sequence joins TRBV3-1 and TRBJ2-3; tentatively, D is TRBD2 (6 bases). The CDR3 extends over 15 amino acids. V was trimmed by 5 bases and J by 3 bases, leaving 15 bases between them. Germline-derived CDR1 and CDR2 are LGHDT and YNNKEL (reference sequence). The CDR3 is CASSKDGSLTDTQYF. The CDR3 coding sequence is TGTGCCAGCAGCAAGGACGGGAGCCTAACAGATACGCAGTATTTT.